The 19 T cell receptor beta chains below come from one sample, sequenced in a study of blood T cell repertoires in COVID-19. Measured with immunoSEQ multiplex PCR; TCRdb has only the in-frame clones, and not every one. The profile shows fewer than 250,000 clones, around 80% of them singletons. Sequenced: peripheral blood. All receptors derive from a woman aged 60-75 years with COVID-19, enrolled during active disease.

The rearrangement joins TRBV18 to TRBJ2-2, with D possibly TRBD2 on 6 matching bases. CDR1 is KGHSH, CDR2 LQKENI, per germline. This CDR3 is built from 15 residues. Trimming took 6 bases from V and 4 from J, leaving 15 bases between them. The CDR3, as DNA: TGTGCCAGCTCCTACCGGGAGCCGCCCACCGGGGAGCTGTTTTTT. Translation gives CASSYREPPTGELFF.

This chain uses TRBV28 with TRBJ2-7, with 7 bases that match TRBD1. The CDR3 sequence is 16 residues long. Germline V gene sequence: CDR1 MDHEN, CDR2 SYDVKM. Losses at the gene ends were 5 bases for V and 2 bases for J; bases not matched to a gene: 12. This CDR3 reads CASSQNTHRGAYEQYV. The CDR3 nucleotides are TGTGCCAGCAGTCAAAACACTCACAGGGGTGCCTACGAGCAGTACGTC.

The chain recombines TRBV11-2 with TRBJ1-1; weak D call: TRBD1 (6 bases). The CDR3 sequence is 15 residues long. V dropped 3 bases and J dropped 1 base, with 12 bases sitting between them. The germline gives CDR1 SGHAT, CDR2 FQNNGV. CDR3 loop: CASSFGGAGNTEAFF. CDR3 nucleotides: TGTGCCAGCAGCTTCGGGGGGGCGGGGAACACTGAAGCTTTCTTT.

The rearrangement uses TRBV5-4 and TRBJ2-2; tentatively, D is TRBD1 (5 bases). The ends were cut back, 4 bases at V and 4 bases at J, with 11 bases in the middle. Germline V gene sequence: CDR1 SGHNT, CDR2 YYREEE (reference sequence). CDR3 length: 14 residues. The CDR3 nucleotides read TGTGCCAGCAGCCCAAGACAGCTCACCGGGGAGCTGTTTTTT. This translates into CASSPRQLTGELFF.

This clone occurred a few times. The V call is TRBV6-6, the J call TRBJ2-2; 7 nucleotides line up with TRBD2. J was trimmed by 4 bases and V by 5 bases; bases with no gene match: 7. Germline lookup yields CDR1 MNHNY and CDR2 SVGAGI (reference sequence). The CDR3 is 15 amino acids. The DNA for the CDR3 is TGTGCCAGCAGTCCCCCGGGACTACCCACCGGGGAGCTGTTTTTT. Its translation is CASSPPGLPTGELFF.

The CDR3 DNA reads as TGCGCCAGCAGCCAAGGCGTAGTCGCGGAGCTGTTTTTT. Its protein product is CASSQGVVAELFF. The V gene is TRBV4-3, the J gene TRBJ2-2, with D hard to call. V was cut by 1 base and J by 10 bases, with 10 bases left in between. The germline V gene encodes CDR1 LGHNA and CDR2 YSLEER. The CDR3 runs to 13 residues.

The CDR3 reads CASSSSQRQTINTGELFF. The CDR3 bases are TGTGCCAGCAGCTCTAGTCAGAGACAGACAATTAACACCGGGGAGCTGTTTTTT. The chain couples TRBV13 to TRBJ2-2, with D perhaps TRBD1 (5 bases). Germline CDR1 reads PRHDT; CDR2 reads FYEKMQ (reference sequence). The CDR3 sequence is 18 residues long. Trimming stripped 4 bases from V and 2 bases from J, with 20 bases between.

This clone appeared once. This rearrangement joins TRBV18 to TRBJ2-3; 9 bases are a match to TRBD2. Germline trimming cut 2 bases from V and 5 bases from J; bases unmatched to any gene: 2. The CDR3 runs to 14 residues. From germline, CDR1 is KGHSH and CDR2 LQKENI. The chain's CDR3 is CASSPAGGGDTQYF. DNA for the CDR3: TGTGCCAGCTCACCAGCGGGAGGGGGAGATACGCAGTATTTT.

V is TRBV29-1 and J is TRBJ1-2, with 9 nucleotides matching TRBD1. The CDR3 spans 18 residues. Germline CDR1 reads SQVTM; CDR2 reads ANQGSEA. V was clipped by 6 bases and J by 1 base; unmatched bases: 18. DNA for the CDR3: TGCAGCGTCAGACTAACAACGGGACAGGGCAACCATAACTATGGCTACACCTTC. It encodes CSVRLTTGQGNHNYGYTF.

This chain joins TRBV9 and TRBJ1-3; D unresolved. Trimming stripped 0 bases from V and 3 bases from J, with 16 bases between. From germline, CDR1 is SGDLS and CDR2 YYNGEE. This CDR3 has 17 residues. CDR3 residues: CASSVEPQAVYGNTIYF. The CDR3 DNA reads TGTGCCAGCAGCGTAGAGCCCCAGGCCGTTTATGGAAACACCATATATTTT. The full variable domain, its missing parts supplied by reference TRBV9 and TRBJ1-3, is DSGVTQTPKHLITATGQRVTLRCSPRSGDLSVYWYQQSLDQGLQFLIQYYNGEERAKGNILERFSAQQFPDLHSELNLSSLELGDSALYFCASSVEPQAVYGNTIYFGEGSWLTVV.

J is TRBJ2-7 and V is TRBV3-1 (or the pseudogene TRBV3-2), with 9 bases that match TRBD1. The V gene end was trimmed by 4 bases and the J gene end by 3 bases; junction bases not matched to a gene: 7. The CDR3 is 15 amino acids. The germline V gene encodes CDR1 LGHDT and CDR2 YNNKEL (reference sequence). The CDR3 bases are TGTGCCAGCAGCCCAGGGACAGGGAATAACTACGAGCAGTACGTC. Protein sequence: CASSPGTGNNYEQYV.

V is TRBV3-1 (or the pseudogene TRBV3-2) and J is TRBJ1-1, with D possibly being TRBD1 (5 bases). CDR1 is LGHDT and CDR2 is YNNKEL in the germline V gene (reference sequence). This CDR3 has 14 amino acids. V shed 0 bases and J shed 6 bases, with 11 bases lying between them. CDR3: CASSQDGAIAEAFF. The DNA for the CDR3 is TGTGCCAGCAGCCAAGATGGGGCGATCGCTGAAGCTTTCTTT.

The chain uses TRBV28 and TRBJ1-5; 12 bases align to TRBD1. This CDR3 has 19 amino acids. V lost 3 bases and J lost 2; bases outside the gene matches: 11. Germline CDR1 and CDR2: MDHEN and SYDVKM. Written as DNA, the CDR3 is TGTGCCAGCAGTTTGATATTCGGGGGACAGGGGGCTGGCAATCAGCCCCAGCATTTT. Translated: CASSLIFGGQGAGNQPQHF. Looking up the rest from reference TRBV28 and TRBJ1-5 gives the full variable domain: DVKVTQSSRYLVKRTGEKVFLECVQDMDHENMFWYRQDPGLGLRLIYFSYDVKMKEKGDIPEGYSVSREKKERFSLILESASTNQTSMYLCASSLIFGGQGAGNQPQHFGDGTRLSIL.

The rearrangement links TRBV18 to TRBJ1-2; tentatively, D is TRBD1 (5 bases). The CDR3 sequence is 13 residues long. The V gene lost 3 bases and the J gene lost 7 bases, with 12 bases spanning the gap. Germline V gene sequence: CDR1 KGHSH, CDR2 LQKENI. For the CDR3, the DNA is TGTGCCAGCTCACCTGAATGGGGCGGTGGCTACACCTTC. It yields the protein CASSPEWGGGYTF.

This chain links TRBV9 with TRBJ1-2, with TRBD1 matching over 10 bases. There are 16 residues in the CDR3. The V and J ends lost 2 bases and 3 bases, in that order; junction bases with no gene match: 7. Germline V gives CDR1 SGDLS, CDR2 YYNGEE. The CDR3 spells CASSVSSGQGYYGYTF. CDR3 coding DNA: TGTGCCAGCAGCGTTTCTTCGGGACAGGGGTACTATGGCTACACCTTC.

Concerning this clone: A read error may account for a junction end that differs from germline. The chain recombines TRBV7-7 with TRBJ2-1; possibly TRBD2 for D (5 bases). CDR1 and CDR2 from the germline V gene are SSHAT and FNYEAQ (reference sequence). This CDR3 is built from 15 residues. The CDR3: CASSLEPGTYNEQFF. In nucleotides, the CDR3 is TGTGCTAGCAGCTTAGAACCGGGGACCTACAATGAGCAGTTCTTC.

The chain has TRBV20-1 and TRBJ1-2, with D unresolved. V dropped 3 bases and J dropped 3 bases, with 17 bases sitting between them. The germline V gene encodes CDR1 DFQATT and CDR2 SNEGSKA (reference sequence). The CDR3 runs 15 residues. DNA of the CDR3: TGCAGTGCTAGTCCGGCCATCGGGGTCGACTATGGCTACACCTTC. Translated, it gives CSASPAIGVDYGYTF.

This rearrangement joins TRBV5-5 to TRBJ2-2, with TRBD1 matching over 9 bases. The CDR3 contains 15 residues. Germline CDR1 is SGHKS and CDR2 is YYEKEE (reference sequence). The V gene end was trimmed by 5 bases and the J gene end by 3 bases; junction bases not matched to a gene: 5. The CDR3 here is CASRPTGGDTGELFF. CDR3 coding DNA: TGTGCCAGCAGACCAACAGGGGGCGACACCGGGGAGCTGTTTTTT.

The V and J genes are TRBV7-2 and TRBJ2-7; a weak D match, TRBD1 (5 bases). V was pared by 6 bases and J by 7 bases, with 16 bases between. CDR1 and CDR2 (germline): SGHTA, FQGNSA. The CDR3 has 13 amino acids. CDR3 coding DNA: TGTGCCAGCAGTTCATACCATCGACAGGAGCAGTACTTC. It specifies CASSSYHRQEQYF.